This TCR beta chain was identified during a study of T-cell reconstitution after alpha-beta-depleted transplantation in children. General observations from the study: Counts and diversity of T cells one year after transplant came mostly from newly produced T cells.

The junction had 11 bases not matched to a gene; V was cut back by 1 base and J by 3 bases. CDR3 length equals 17 residues. The germline V gene has CDR1 SQVTM and CDR2 ANQGSEA. It was with unique molecular identifiers that the TCRbeta library was prepared. TCRdb itself ran the PCR reads through MiXCR, one entry per CDR3 protein. The sample has 250,000 to 300,000 distinct CDR3 sequences; roughly 7.8% are singletons. At least ten counts were recorded for this clonotype. Its antigen remains unknown. The sequenced sample was peripheral blood, obtained 360 days after TCRalphabeta/CD19-depleted stem cell transplant. The clonotype comes from a female patient aged 2-15 years who had a stem cell transplant for Fanconi anemia, so the T cells may come from the graft donor. This sequence joins TRBV29-1 and TRBJ2-3; TRBD2 agrees at 9 bases. DNA of the CDR3: TGCAGCGTTGAAGGGGTTTTAGCGGGAGTTGGTACAGATACGCAGTATTTT. It encodes CSVEGVLAGVGTDTQYF.